The present TCR beta chain was sequenced within a study of T cell repertoires in cytomegalovirus infection. Across the study: Evidence of both CMV infection and a matching HLA type came from public TCR beta signatures.

The CDR3 extends over 15 amino acids. Germline lookup yields CDR1 SQVTM and CDR2 ANQGSEA. The junction had 13 bases not matched to a gene; V was cut back by 6 bases and J by 5 bases. TCRdb independently ran MiXCR on the reads; one entry per CDR3 protein. The data contain around 260,000 distinct CDR3 sequences, roughly 24% of them singletons. Study-level results: What dominated the ex vivo response were HLA-C-restricted CMV-specific TCR beta clonotypes.

In its sample, this clonotype was seen a few times. As yet, its antigen is unknown. The source of this sequence is a human donor in good health (CMV status not recorded). Some clones in this sample may be carry-over from other donors' samples. Sequenced sample: PBMCs. This chain links TRBV29-1 with TRBJ2-5; 9 nucleotides line up with TRBD2. DNA of the CDR3: TGCAGCGTAAGACTAGCGGCGGGAGGGTTGGAGACCCAGTACTTC. This translates into CSVRLAAGGLETQYF.